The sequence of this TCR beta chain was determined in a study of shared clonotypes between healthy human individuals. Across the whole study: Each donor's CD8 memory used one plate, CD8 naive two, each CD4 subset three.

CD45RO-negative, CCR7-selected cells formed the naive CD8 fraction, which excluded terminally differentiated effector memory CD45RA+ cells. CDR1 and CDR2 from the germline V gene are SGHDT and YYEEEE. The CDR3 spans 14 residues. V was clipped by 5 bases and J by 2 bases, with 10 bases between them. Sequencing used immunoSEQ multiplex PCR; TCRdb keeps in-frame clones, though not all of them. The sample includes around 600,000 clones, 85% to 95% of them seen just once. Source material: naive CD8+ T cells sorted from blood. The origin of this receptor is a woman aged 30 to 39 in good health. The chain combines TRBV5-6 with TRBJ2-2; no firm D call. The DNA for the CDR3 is TGTGCCAGCAGATGGTGGGGAAACACCGGGGAGCTGTTTTTT. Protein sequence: CASRWWGNTGELFF. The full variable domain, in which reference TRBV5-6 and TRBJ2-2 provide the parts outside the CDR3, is DAGVTQSPTHLIKTRGQQVTLRCSPKSGHDTVSWYQQALGQGPQFIFQYYEEEERQRGNFPDRFSGHQFPNYSSELNVNALLLGDSALYLCASRWWGNTGELFFGEGSRLTVL.